This entry lists 12 T cell receptor beta chains sequenced from one sample in a study of blood T cell repertoires in COVID-19. Only in-frame clones appear in the TCRdb table, and some are missing; sequencing was by immunoSEQ multiplex PCR. The profile shows about 160,000 clones, about 85% of them singletons. Material for sequencing was PBMCs or T cells enriched from blood (not recorded which). The receptor set was obtained from a woman in her thirties or forties with acute COVID-19.

The chain recombines TRBV12-5 with TRBJ2-3; no clear D gene. Trimming removed 1 base at V and 3 bases at J, with 11 bases between. Germline lookup yields CDR1 LGHNT and CDR2 FRNRAP. This CDR3 comprises 15 residues. CDR3 DNA sequence: TGTGCTAGTGGTTTGGCCCTCCCCCGGACAGATACGCAGTATTTT. As protein: CASGLALPRTDTQYF.

This chain joins TRBV11-3 and TRBJ1-3, with 8 bases fitting TRBD1. The CDR3 is 14 residues long. Trimming at V came to 4 bases and at J to 4 bases, leaving 3 bases not matched to a gene. Germline V gives CDR1 SGHNT, CDR2 YENEEA. As DNA, the CDR3 is TGTGCCAGCAGCTCGCAGGGGGCCGGAAACACCATATATTTT. Its translation: CASSSQGAGNTIYF.

The rearrangement links TRBV27 to TRBJ1-2; D possibly corresponds to TRBD1 (6 bases). Trimming left V 5 bases short and J 13 bases short, with 23 bases between. The CDR3 has 14 residues. Germline CDR1 reads MNHEY; CDR2 reads SMNVEV (reference sequence). CDR3: CASSTFRDTLGCTF. DNA of the CDR3: TGTGCCAGCAGTACTTTCCGGGACACTCTGGGTTGCACCTTC.

The chain links TRBV2 to TRBJ2-7; D is perhaps TRBD2 (6 bases). The CDR3 contains 16 residues. The V gene lost 8 bases and the J gene lost 4 bases, with 24 bases spanning the gap. From germline, CDR1 is SNHLY and CDR2 FYNNEI. In DNA, the CDR3 is TGTGCCAGCGGGGGGACTCTGGGGACCAACGTATACGAGCAGTACTTC. It yields the protein CASGGTLGTNVYEQYF.

The genes are TRBV30 and TRBJ2-3; a possible D gene is TRBD2 (6 bases). This CDR3 is built from 12 residues. With 1 base removed from V and 5 bases from J, the gap between germline ends came to 7 bases. Germline V gives CDR1 GTSNPN, CDR2 SVGIG (reference sequence). The CDR3 region is CAWSEEGDTQYF. CDR3 coding DNA: TGTGCCTGGAGTGAGGAGGGAGATACGCAGTATTTT.

This chain uses TRBV7-2 with TRBJ2-5; D remains ambiguous. CDR1 SGHTA and CDR2 FQGNSA come from the germline V gene. Trimming pared 3 bases from V and 5 bases from J, leaving 7 bases between. The CDR3 sequence is 12 residues long. As DNA, the CDR3 is TGTGCCAGCAGCTTTAATGGCGAGACCCAGTACTTC. It translates to CASSFNGETQYF.

The rearrangement links TRBV6-2 or TRBV6-3 to TRBJ2-3; 8 nucleotides align to TRBD2. Germline CDR1 MNHEY, CDR2 SVGEGT. The V segment lost 9 bases and the J segment 3 bases; nucleotides outside the gene matches: 8. This CDR3 spans 14 amino acids. CDR3 loop: CASSRSGSTDTQYF. The CDR3 region has the DNA TGTGCCAGTAGCAGAAGCGGGAGTACAGATACGCAGTATTTT.

This clone was seen more than once but under ten times. This rearrangement joins TRBV7-8 to TRBJ1-1; 8 bases map to TRBD1. CDR3 length: 14 amino acids. Germline assignment: CDR1 SGHVS and CDR2 FQNEAQ. The V and J ends lost 8 bases and 0 bases, in that order; junction bases with no gene match: 5. For the CDR3, the DNA is TGTGCCAGCGGAGCAGGGGGCTTGAACACTGAAGCTTTCTTT. Protein sequence: CASGAGGLNTEAFF.

The count of this clone is one. V and J are TRBV5-3 and TRBJ2-7; tentative D call: TRBD1 (6 bases). TRBV5-3 is flagged as an ORF with uncertain function. This CDR3 is 14 amino acids long. Trimming took 4 bases from V and 0 from J, leaving 11 bases between them. CDR3 coding DNA: TGTGCCAGAAGCCAGGGACACCTCTCCTACGAGCAGTACTTC. Translating it yields CARSQGHLSYEQYF.

V is TRBV7-9 and J is TRBJ1-1; 8 bases agree with TRBD1. There are 14 residues in the CDR3. The V segment lost 0 bases and the J segment 4 bases; nucleotides outside the gene matches: 1. The germline V gene has CDR1 SEHNR and CDR2 FQNEAQ (reference sequence). CDR3 residues: CASSLAQGATEAFF. Here the CDR3 DNA reads TGTGCCAGCAGCTTAGCGCAGGGGGCCACTGAAGCTTTCTTT.

This clone was counted between two and nine times. The V gene is TRBV6-5, the J gene TRBJ2-1; TRBD1 matches at 8 bases. Germline lookup yields CDR1 MNHEY and CDR2 SVGAGI. The length of the CDR3 is 13 residues. Unmatched junction bases numbered 2, after V lost 2 bases and J lost 8 bases. The CDR3, as DNA: TGTGCCAGCAGTTACCGGACAGGGTATGAGCAGTTCTTC. It yields the protein CASSYRTGYEQFF.

Only a few counts were recorded for this clone. The chain is built from TRBV6-1 and TRBJ1-1, with a weak D call TRBD1 (6 bases). Trimming took 1 base from V and 8 from J, leaving 11 bases between them. The CDR3 covers 13 residues. In germline, CDR1 is MNHNS, CDR2 SASEGT. CDR3 in amino acids: CASSEVGRGEAFF. The CDR3 coding sequence is TGTGCCAGCAGTGAAGTGGGCAGGGGAGAAGCTTTCTTT.